These 16 T cell receptor beta chains share one sample of origin, sequenced in a study of tumour-infiltrating T cells in Burkitt lymphoma. Only in-frame clones appear in the TCRdb table, and some are missing; sequencing was by immunoSEQ multiplex PCR. This table has roughly 9,100 clones, 62% appearing once. The source material was tumor tissue. Every receptor here comes from a human donor with diffuse large B-cell lymphoma.

This clone occurred a few times. The chain is built from TRBV18 and TRBJ1-1; 7 nucleotides align to TRBD1. Germline V lookup: CDR1 KGHSH, CDR2 LQKENI. The CDR3 is 13 residues long. Trimming at V came to 10 bases and at J to 0 bases, leaving 5 bases not matched to a gene. The CDR3 here is CANTDRMNTEAFF. The CDR3 DNA reads TGTGCCAACACGGACAGGATGAACACTGAAGCTTTCTTT. Full variable domain (outside the CDR3, taken from reference TRBV18 and TRBJ1-1): NAGVMQNPRHLVRRRGQEARLRCSPMKGHSHVYWYRQLPEEGLKFMVYLQKENIIDESGMPKERFSAEFPKEGPSILRIQQVVRGDSAAYFCANTDRMNTEAFFGQGTRLTVV.

The genes are TRBV2 and TRBJ2-5, with D uncertain. CDR1 and CDR2 from the germline V gene are SNHLY and FYNNEI. Trimming cost V 5 bases and J 5 bases, with 6 bases left between them. The CDR3 contains 11 residues. The CDR3: CASSPQETQYF. The CDR3 DNA follows: TGTGCCAGCAGTCCGCAGGAGACCCAGTACTTC. Drawing the rest from reference TRBV2 and TRBJ2-5, the complete variable domain is EPEVTQTPSHQVTQMGQEVILRCVPISNHLYFYWYRQILGQKVEFLVSFYNNEISEKSEIFDDQFSVERPDGSNFTLKIRSTKLEDSAMYFCASSPQETQYFGPGTRLLVL.

This chain connects TRBV19 to TRBJ1-6; D ambiguous. V was pared by 5 bases and J by 3 bases, with 8 bases between. This CDR3 has 14 residues. CDR1 is LNHDA, CDR2 SQIVND, per germline (reference sequence). Written as DNA, the CDR3 is TGTGCCAGTAGTTTCCGGGACTATAATTCACCCCTCCACTTT. Translation gives CASSFRDYNSPLHF.

V gene TRBV12-1 combines with J gene TRBJ1-2; TRBD1 was called by the table and not checked on the DNA. TRBV12-1 is noted as a pseudogene. This CDR3 comprises 16 residues. The CDR3 is CASSCYTGAGNYGYTF. The CDR3, as DNA: TGTGCCAGCAGCTGCTACACAGGGGCGGGAAACTATGGCTACACCTTC.

The chain has TRBV30 and TRBJ1-6; D is unclear. This CDR3 is built from 15 residues. Germline-derived CDR1 and CDR2 are GTSNPN and SVGIG (reference sequence). V lost 3 bases to trimming and J lost 7 bases, with 16 bases between them. The chain's CDR3 is CAWSGKRANNSPLHF. The CDR3 bases are TGTGCCTGGAGCGGCAAGAGGGCTAACAATTCACCCCTCCACTTT.

The J gene is TRBJ1-2, the V gene TRBV19; D is unresolved. This CDR3 region has 11 residues. Deletions cut 9 bases from V and 2 bases from J, with 7 bases between. CDR1 LNHDA and CDR2 SQIVND come from the germline V gene (reference sequence). The CDR3 is CARKPNYGYTF. The CDR3 bases are TGTGCCAGGAAGCCCAACTATGGCTACACCTTC.

The chain couples TRBV10-3 to TRBJ1-3; D unresolved. In germline, CDR1 is ENHRY, CDR2 SYGVKD. The CDR3 runs 11 residues. The germline V and J ends were trimmed by 8 bases and 4 bases, with 6 bases remaining between them. The CDR3 region is CAIGPGNTIYF. The DNA of the CDR3 is TGTGCCATCGGGCCGGGAAACACCATATATTTT.

This clone was seen a handful of times. The J gene is TRBJ2-5, the V gene TRBV4-2; 10 nucleotides match TRBD2. V gave up 1 base and J gave up 2 bases; unmatched junction bases: 4. CDR3 size: 16 residues. Germline assignment: CDR1 LGHNA and CDR2 YNFKEQ. The CDR3 reads CASSQVGLAVQETQYF. CDR3 nucleotide sequence: TGTGCCAGCAGCCAAGTCGGACTAGCGGTTCAAGAGACCCAGTACTTC.

This rearrangement joins TRBV28 to TRBJ2-7, with D perhaps assigned TRBD1 or TRBD2 (5 bases each). The germline V and J ends were trimmed by 2 bases and 4 bases, with 6 bases remaining between them. Germline CDR1 MDHEN, CDR2 SYDVKM. The CDR3 has 12 amino acids. CDR3 protein: CASSLGGYEQYF. The CDR3 nucleotides are TGTGCCAGCAGTTTAGGGGGTTACGAGCAGTACTTC.

This clone came up a few times. The V gene is TRBV4-1, the J gene TRBJ2-6; D ambiguous. The CDR3 consists of 14 residues. The germline gives CDR1 MGHRA, CDR2 YSYEKL. Trimming left V 5 bases short and J 3 bases short, with 8 bases between. CDR3 sequence: CASSNMGGANVLTF. The CDR3 DNA follows: TGCGCCAGCAGCAATATGGGTGGGGCCAACGTCCTGACTTTC.

This clone has only a few counts. This chain uses TRBV5-1 with TRBJ1-1; D is unclear. The CDR3 length is 12 residues. V was shortened by 3 bases and J by 5 bases, with 8 bases between the two germline ends. In germline, CDR1 is SGHRS, CDR2 YFSETQ. CDR3 bases: TGCGCCAGCAGCTGGGGTGAGACTGAAGCTTTCTTT. Translation gives CASSWGETEAFF.

This clone was observed a handful of times. This chain links TRBV5-1 with TRBJ2-7, with a weak D call TRBD2 (6 bases). The V end was cut by 7 bases, the J end by 1 base, with 18 bases between. The CDR3 is 15 amino acids. The germline gives CDR1 SGHRS, CDR2 YFSETQ. CDR3 DNA sequence: TGCGCCAGCCGATACCGAGGAGGGGCTTCCTACGAGCAGTACTTC. It codes for CASRYRGGASYEQYF.

By sample fraction, this clone is medium-sized. The rearrangement joins TRBV30 to TRBJ1-3; TRBD1 agrees at 7 bases. The CDR3 is made up of 15 amino acids. After removal of 5 bases from V and 1 base from J, the junction contained 8 bases not matched to a gene. From germline, CDR1 is GTSNPN and CDR2 SVGIG (reference sequence). The CDR3 nucleotides are TGTGCCTGGTCAGGGGGGTTGCTATCTGGAAACACCATATATTTT. Translated: CAWSGGLLSGNTIYF.

The rearrangement uses TRBV30 and TRBJ1-5, with TRBD1 matching over 8 bases. Germline loops: CDR1 GTSNPN, CDR2 SVGIG (reference sequence). J was trimmed by 1 base and V by 1 base; bases with no gene match: 6. The CDR3 is 16 residues long. CDR3 nucleotides: TGTGCCTGGAGTGCTTGGACAGGGCGAAGCAATCAGCCCCAGCATTTT. Translated: CAWSAWTGRSNQPQHF.

About this clone: Other DNA sequences of this sample code for an identical CDR3. The J gene is TRBJ1-3, the V gene TRBV5-1; TRBD1 might be the D (6 bases). This CDR3 is 15 amino acids long. Trimming shortened V by 3 bases and J by 1 base, and 11 bases separated the two germline ends. CDR1 and CDR2 (germline): SGHRS, YFSETQ. As DNA, the CDR3 is TGCGCCAGCAGCTCCACAGGGACGTCTGGAAACACCATATATTTT. Protein: CASSSTGTSGNTIYF.

This clone occurred once. The chain employs TRBV18 and TRBJ2-7; no firm D call. The CDR3 contains 14 residues. CDR1 and CDR2 from the germline V gene are KGHSH and LQKENI. V shed 0 bases and J shed 1 base, with 7 bases lying between them. CDR3 loop: CASSPPMGSYEQYF. As DNA, the CDR3 is TGTGCCAGCTCACCACCCATGGGTTCCTACGAGCAGTACTTC.